This T cell receptor beta chain originates from a study of shared clonotypes between healthy human individuals. General study results and limits: Sequencing depth was expected to influence donor clonotype sharing. What limited the represented genetic and exposure-history diversity was the small number of donors. Across a handful of donors, naive CD4 shared 5% to 6.5%, naive CD8 more than 3%, memory CD4 about 2.5%, memory CD8 about 0.4%.

This clone was picked up a small number of times. Its target is not known. V was pared by 2 bases and J by 4 bases, with 5 bases of the junction left unmatched. The V gene's germline CDR1 is SGHAT and CDR2 FQNNGV. The CDR3 consists of 15 residues. Samples underwent the assay at deep level. Generated by immunoSEQ multiplex PCR, the TCRdb table keeps only in-frame clones and is missing some. The sample consists of some 500,000 clones, 95% to 96% of them appearing once. The clonotype originates from a woman aged 25 to 39 in good health. This chain links TRBV11-2 with TRBJ1-5; 7 bases agree with TRBD1. Sample: naive CD4+ T cells sorted from blood. Subset in this sample: CD45RA+ positively selected. CDR3 nucleotide sequence: TGTGCCAGCAGCTTATCAGGGGGTGAAAATCAGCCCCAGCATTTT. Protein sequence: CASSLSGGENQPQHF.